The 27 T cell receptor beta chains presented below share a single source sample, sequenced in a study of blood T cells in healthy people across ages. A second roughly 6 to 11 cycle PCR used barcoded and J-beta primers. TCRdb re-derived calls from the 5' RACE reads in MiXCR, one entry per CDR3 protein. The data show hundreds of thousands of distinct CDR3 sequences, more than 45% seen once. The specimen sequenced was blood. The origin of the receptors is a woman over 75 in good health.

This sequence joins TRBV2 and TRBJ1-2; D perhaps matches TRBD1 (6 bases). The V gene lost 4 bases and the J gene lost 3 bases, with 15 bases spanning the gap. The CDR3 spans 15 residues. From germline, CDR1 is SNHLY and CDR2 FYNNEI. This CDR3 is CASSAGQVSYYGYTF. The CDR3 DNA follows: TGTGCCAGCAGTGCGGGACAAGTCTCTTACTATGGCTACACCTTC.

This chain links TRBV28 with TRBJ2-5; no clear D gene. The germline V gene has CDR1 MDHEN and CDR2 SYDVKM. The CDR3 has 14 residues. Trimming shortened V by 6 bases and J by 3 bases, and 14 bases separated the two germline ends. The CDR3 protein is CASSPTWGKETQYF. The DNA for the CDR3 is TGTGCCAGCAGCCCTACTTGGGGTAAAGAGACCCAGTACTTC.

Remarks on this clonotype: At one boundary the junction diverges from the germline segment, which might be a read error. The rearrangement links TRBV19 to TRBJ1-6; no clear D gene. The CDR3 length is 12 residues. Germline loops: CDR1 LNHDA, CDR2 SQIVND (reference sequence). CDR3 bases: TGTCCCAGTAGCCTGGACTATTCACCCCTCCACTTT. This encodes CPSSLDYSPLHF.

The gene calls are TRBV6-5 and TRBJ1-1; no clear D. The CDR3 covers 14 residues. Germline-derived CDR1 and CDR2 are MNHEY and SVGAGI. Trimming pared 0 bases from V and 5 bases from J, leaving 10 bases between. In DNA, the CDR3 is TGTGCCAGCAGTTACTCCTACCAGGCGACTGAAGCTTTCTTT. Amino acid sequence: CASSYSYQATEAFF.

There are many counts of this clonotype. CDR3 region: CASLRGMYTDTQYF. The CDR3 bases are TGTGCCAGCCTCCGCGGGATGTACACAGATACGCAGTATTTT. The rearrangement uses TRBV5-5 and TRBJ2-3, with D possibly matching TRBD2 (6 bases). The germline gives CDR1 SGHKS, CDR2 YYEKEE (reference sequence). This CDR3 is 14 amino acids long. V lost 7 bases and J lost 2, with 14 bases in between.

This clonotype was detected ten times or more. The chain is built from TRBV5-6 and TRBJ2-3; D possibly uses TRBD1 or TRBD2 (6 bases each). There are 14 residues in the CDR3. The V end was cut by 7 bases, the J end by 5 bases, with 17 bases between. Germline V gene sequence: CDR1 SGHDT, CDR2 YYEEEE. Here the CDR3 DNA reads TGTGCCAGCTTAGGACTATCCAGGGGAGATACGCAGTATTTT. This sequence encodes CASLGLSRGDTQYF.

The genes are TRBV5-1 and TRBJ2-7; 7 bases match TRBD2. The CDR3 is 15 residues long. Losses at the gene ends were 4 bases for V and 2 bases for J; bases not matched to a gene: 9. Germline V gene sequence: CDR1 SGHRS, CDR2 YFSETQ. CDR3 nucleotide sequence: TGCGCCAGCAGCCCCGAACTAGCGCCTACCTACGAGCAGTACTTC. It encodes CASSPELAPTYEQYF.

On this clonotype itself: This may stem from a read error, because a much larger clone lies one nucleotide away. The chain couples TRBV5-6 to TRBJ2-3; weak D call: TRBD2 (5 bases). V lost 0 bases, J lost 6 bases, and 14 bases lay in between. The CDR3 runs to 15 residues. The germline V gene has CDR1 SGHDT and CDR2 YYEEEE. The CDR3 here is CASSLGPAVLDTQYF. In DNA form, the CDR3 reads TGTGCCAGCAGCTTGGGACCAGCGGTCCTGGATACGCAGTATTTT.

This clonotype was observed at least ten times. This rearrangement joins TRBV10-3 to TRBJ2-5; the D gene could be TRBD1 or TRBD2 (5 bases each). Germline values: CDR1 ENHRY, CDR2 SYGVKD. Trimming pared 1 base from V and 5 bases from J, leaving 14 bases between. The CDR3 runs 15 residues. The DNA of the CDR3 is TGTGCCATCAGTGAGTTAGGAGGCAGGGCTGAGACCCAGTACTTC. Protein sequence: CAISELGGRAETQYF.

V gene TRBV27 combines with J gene TRBJ1-2; TRBD1 is a possible D gene (5 bases). Deletions cut 7 bases from V and 4 bases from J, with 19 bases between. This CDR3 has 15 residues. In germline, CDR1 is MNHEY, CDR2 SMNVEV (reference sequence). The chain's CDR3 is CASKVVAGSFYGYTF. The CDR3 nucleotides are TGTGCCAGCAAAGTGGTGGCAGGGTCGTTCTATGGCTACACCTTC.

V gene TRBV5-1 combines with J gene TRBJ2-3; the match to TRBD2 covers 9 bases. V lost 4 bases, J lost 6 bases, and 12 bases stayed unmatched. The CDR3 covers 16 residues. Germline CDR1 is SGHRS and CDR2 is YFSETQ. The CDR3 spells CASSANSGGLLDTQYF. In DNA, the CDR3 is TGCGCCAGCAGCGCGAATAGCGGGGGCTTGTTGGATACGCAGTATTTT.

The chain has TRBV12-3 or TRBV12-4 and TRBJ1-5, with 7 bases identical to TRBD1. The CDR3 sequence is 18 residues long. Trimming took 2 bases from V and 5 from J; bases not matched to a gene: 15. CDR3 residues: CASSLWFSRDREDQPQHF. DNA for the CDR3: TGTGCCAGCAGTTTATGGTTCTCTAGAGACAGGGAGGATCAGCCCCAGCATTTT.

The chain has TRBV12-3 or TRBV12-4 and TRBJ2-7, with D unclear. The CDR3 extends over 14 amino acids. Trimming cost V 1 base and J 2 bases, with 9 bases left between them. The CDR3 spells CASSLGWAAYEQYF. For the CDR3, the DNA is TGTGCCAGCAGTTTAGGGTGGGCCGCCTACGAGCAGTACTTC.

This chain joins TRBV28 and TRBJ1-5; 7 bases fit TRBD1. The V gene's germline CDR1 is MDHEN and CDR2 SYDVKM. V was clipped by 6 bases and J by 6 bases; unmatched bases: 14. The CDR3 totals 16 residues. CDR3: CASSTVEGAGSQPQHF. The CDR3 bases are TGTGCCAGCAGCACGGTGGAGGGGGCAGGCAGTCAGCCCCAGCATTTT.

The chain is built from TRBV5-1 and TRBJ2-7; D is ambiguous. The CDR3 has 9 residues. V was shortened by 5 bases and J by 9 bases, with 6 bases between the two germline ends. The germline V gene encodes CDR1 SGHRS and CDR2 YFSETQ. CDR3 coding DNA: TGCGCCAGCAGGGGCGGGCAGTACTTC. Translated, it gives CASRGGQYF.

This clonotype has just one count. A read error is possible here, since a much larger clone lies one base away. The chain joins TRBV5-1 to TRBJ1-1; 7 bases are shared with TRBD1. After removal of 0 bases from V and 1 base from J, the junction contained 3 bases not matched to a gene. Germline lookup yields CDR1 SGHRS and CDR2 YFSETQ. CDR3 length equals 15 residues. The CDR3 DNA reads TGCGCCAGCAGCTTGGTCGGACAGGCGAACACTGAAGCTTTCTTT. Translation: CASSLVGQANTEAFF. The variable domain in full, with the rest retrieved from reference TRBV5-1 and TRBJ1-1, is KAGVTQTPRYLIKTRGQQVTLSCSPISGHRSVSWYQQTPGQGLQFLFEYFSETQRNKGNFPGRFSGRQFSNSRSEMNVSTLELGDSALYLCASSLVGQANTEAFFGQGTRLTVV.

The genes are TRBV6-1 and TRBJ2-3; D unclear. V was pared by 5 bases and J by 4 bases, with 13 bases between. Germline CDR1 reads MNHNS; CDR2 reads SASEGT. The length of the CDR3 is 14 residues. The CDR3 sequence is CASSTTVNSDTQYF. For the CDR3, the DNA is TGTGCCAGCAGTACCACAGTAAACTCAGATACGCAGTATTTT.

This CDR3 is CASRLPQGQRAMNTEAFF. The CDR3 nucleotides are TGTGCCAGCAGGCTGCCTCAGGGTCAAAGAGCCATGAACACTGAAGCTTTCTTT. The chain couples TRBV12-3 or TRBV12-4 to TRBJ1-1, with TRBD1 as a possible D gene (5 bases). Trimming pared 6 bases from V and 0 bases from J, leaving 23 bases between. The CDR3 is 18 residues long.

This clonotype has a count of ten or more. The J gene is TRBJ2-3, the V gene TRBV2; the match to TRBD1 covers 7 bases. Germline loops: CDR1 SNHLY, CDR2 FYNNEI. The CDR3 extends over 12 amino acids. V shed 7 bases, J shed 4 bases, and the junction held 2 bases outside the gene matches. DNA of the CDR3: TGTGCCAGCACCCAGGGGGCAGATACGCAGTATTTT. This translates into CASTQGADTQYF.

The chain recombines TRBV4-3 with TRBJ1-2; possibly TRBD1 for D (6 bases). The V end lost 1 base, the J end lost 9 bases, and 27 bases lay between the germline ends. This CDR3 has 18 amino acids. CDR1 is LGHNA, CDR2 YSLEER, per germline. The CDR3 spells CASSQAREFGRGALSYTF. In DNA form, the CDR3 reads TGCGCCAGCAGCCAAGCCAGAGAATTTGGGCGGGGGGCGTTAAGCTACACCTTC.

As concerns this clonotype: A single base separates this from a much larger clone, so it may be a read error. V usage is TRBV9 and J usage is TRBJ2-5; TRBD2 aligns across 11 bases. The CDR3 is 15 amino acids. Germline lookup yields CDR1 SGDLS and CDR2 YYNGEE. The CDR3 DNA is TGTGCCTGCAGCATTCCAGGACTAGCGGGAGAGACCCAGTACTTC. Encoded protein: CACSIPGLAGETQYF.

This clonotype was seen once. The chain links TRBV20-1 to TRBJ2-7; 11 nucleotides match TRBD1. After removal of 6 bases from V and 4 bases from J, the junction contained 14 bases not matched to a gene. The length of the CDR3 is 16 residues. CDR1 is DFQATT and CDR2 is SNEGSKA in the germline V gene (reference sequence). The CDR3 protein is CSAITPHGTGGYEQYF. CDR3 in DNA: TGCAGTGCCATCACTCCCCACGGGACAGGGGGTTACGAGCAGTACTTC.

This clonotype has ten or more counts. Written as DNA, the CDR3 is TGTGCCAGCTCACCCAGACAGGTTACAGATACGCAGTATTTT. Residues: CASSPRQVTDTQYF. The chain couples TRBV18 to TRBJ2-3, with a weak D call TRBD1 (6 bases). CDR1 is KGHSH, CDR2 LQKENI, per germline. The V end lost 3 bases, the J end lost 3 bases, and 10 bases lay between the germline ends. This CDR3 has 14 amino acids.

This clonotype turned up a few times. The chain is built from TRBV28 and TRBJ2-1; no clear D gene. The germline V gene encodes CDR1 MDHEN and CDR2 SYDVKM. This CDR3 spans 11 amino acids. The germline V and J ends were trimmed by 6 bases and 12 bases, with 12 bases remaining between them. The CDR3 is CASSFRFWQFF. The CDR3, as DNA: TGTGCCAGCAGCTTTAGGTTTTGGCAGTTCTTC.

This clonotype was counted between two and nine times. The V and J genes are TRBV18 and TRBJ2-3; 13 positions agree with TRBD2. The CDR3 contains 17 residues. CDR1 is KGHSH, CDR2 LQKENI, per germline. V was clipped by 1 base and J by 4 bases; unmatched bases: 5. CDR3 in DNA: TGTGCCAGCTCACCACTAATGACTAGCGGGGGGTCAGATACGCAGTATTTT. This translates into CASSPLMTSGGSDTQYF.

At least ten counts were recorded for this clonotype. The CDR3 sequence: CASGLGTGGIDEQYF. CDR3 nucleotide sequence: TGTGCTAGTGGTCTGGGGACAGGGGGTATTGACGAGCAGTACTTC. The V and J genes are TRBV12-5 and TRBJ2-7; 11 positions agree with TRBD1. Germline V gives CDR1 LGHNT, CDR2 FRNRAP. Trimming cost V 5 bases and J 5 bases; bases outside gene matches: 8. The CDR3 consists of 15 residues. The full variable domain, its missing parts supplied by reference TRBV12-5 and TRBJ2-7, is DARVTQTPRHKVTEMGQEVTMRCQPILGHNTVFWYRQTMMQGLELLAYFRNRAPLDDSGMPKDRFSAEMPDATLATLKIQPSEPRDSAVYFCASGLGTGGIDEQYFGPGTRLTVT.

The J gene is TRBJ1-1, the V gene TRBV12-3 or TRBV12-4; 7 nucleotides line up with TRBD1. The CDR3 is 13 amino acids. The ends lost 9 bases at V and 1 base at J; junction bases unmatched: 5. CDR3 in DNA: TGTGCCAGTACCGGGACAGCGAACACTGAAGCTTTCTTT. Protein: CASTGTANTEAFF.